Shown below are 29 T cell receptor beta chains from a single sample sequenced in a study of control samples from healthy donors and cancer patients. Some clones are missing from TCRdb's copy, which holds only in-frame ones; the method was immunoSEQ multiplex PCR. This table has about 160,000 clones, over 90% appearing once. The sample comprised blood. These receptor sequences come from a woman aged 25 to 45 in good health.

The chain carries TRBV28 and TRBJ1-2; TRBD1 agrees at 8 bases. CDR3 length equals 16 residues. J lost 8 bases, V lost 6 bases, and 17 bases had no gene match. In germline, CDR1 is MDHEN, CDR2 SYDVKM. The CDR3 reads CASSESPAGGVGGYTF. The CDR3 DNA reads TGTGCCAGCAGCGAATCGCCGGCAGGGGGCGTAGGGGGCTACACCTTC.

The V call is TRBV4-1, the J call TRBJ1-3; D not certain. CDR3 length: 15 residues. Trimming took off 0 bases at V and 4 bases at J, with 10 bases between the two ends. The germline gives CDR1 MGHRA, CDR2 YSYEKL. The CDR3 loop reads CASSQDSGVGNTIYF. The CDR3 bases are TGCGCCAGCAGCCAAGATTCCGGGGTAGGAAACACCATATATTTT.

The chain couples TRBV21-1 to TRBJ1-2; the table assigns TRBD1, which was not confirmed against the DNA. TRBV21-1 is annotated as a pseudogene. The CDR3 totals 15 residues. CDR3 sequence: CASSKAGRGNYGYTF. Written as DNA, the CDR3 is TGTGCCAGCAGCAAAGCCGGCAGGGGCAACTATGGCTACACCTTC.

J is TRBJ2-1 and V is TRBV7-3, with TRBD2 as a possible D gene (6 bases). CDR1 and CDR2 from the germline V gene are SGHTA and FQGTGA. The CDR3 is 16 residues long. V was pared by 2 bases and J by 6 bases, with 17 bases between. The CDR3 coding sequence is TGTGCCAGCAGCTTACCGGGACTTACGACGGGCAATGAGCAGTTCTTC. This sequence encodes CASSLPGLTTGNEQFF. The complete variable domain, with remaining parts taken from reference TRBV7-3 and TRBJ2-1, reads GAGVSQTPSNKVTEKGKYVELRCDPISGHTALYWYRQSLGQGPEFLIYFQGTGAADDSGLPNDRFFAVRPEGSVSTLKIQRTERGDSAVYLCASSLPGLTTGNEQFFGPGTRLTVL.

This chain links TRBV2 with TRBJ1-1, with a weak D call TRBD1 (6 bases). This CDR3 region has 15 residues. CDR1 is SNHLY and CDR2 is FYNNEI in the germline V gene. Trimming stripped 3 bases from V and 5 bases from J, with 16 bases between. CDR3 DNA sequence: TGTGCCAGCAGTGAGGGGCAGGGGAGGTTGACTGAAGCTTTCTTT. Its translation: CASSEGQGRLTEAFF.

This rearrangement joins TRBV5-1 to TRBJ2-1; TRBD1 matches at 8 bases. Unmatched junction bases numbered 6, after V lost 4 bases and J lost 9 bases. Per the germline V gene, CDR1 is SGHRS and CDR2 is YFSETQ. The CDR3 extends over 13 amino acids. CDR3 nucleotides: TGCGCCAGCAGCCGAGACACAGGGGGTGAGCAGTTCTTC. It encodes CASSRDTGGEQFF. The full variable domain, with the rest looked up from reference TRBV5-1 and TRBJ2-1, is KAGVTQTPRYLIKTRGQQVTLSCSPISGHRSVSWYQQTPGQGLQFLFEYFSETQRNKGNFPGRFSGRQFSNSRSEMNVSTLELGDSALYLCASSRDTGGEQFFGPGTRLTVL.

The chain has TRBV5-1 and TRBJ1-2; TRBD1 agrees at 8 bases. This CDR3 has 13 amino acids. Germline CDR1 and CDR2: SGHRS and YFSETQ. Trimming took 4 bases from V and 5 from J; bases not matched to a gene: 4. The CDR3 region is CASSIRQGYGYTF. The DNA for the CDR3 is TGCGCCAGCAGCATAAGACAGGGGTATGGCTACACCTTC.

The chain recombines TRBV3-1 (or the pseudogene TRBV3-2) with TRBJ2-1; D is possibly TRBD1 (5 bases). CDR3 size: 14 residues. From germline, CDR1 is LGHDT and CDR2 YNNKEL (reference sequence). The V gene lost 1 base and the J gene lost 4 bases, with 8 bases spanning the gap. CDR3 in amino acids: CASSQGGGYNEQFF. The CDR3 bases are TGTGCCAGCAGCCAAGGGGGCGGATACAATGAGCAGTTCTTC.

The rearrangement joins TRBV28 to TRBJ1-5; no reliable D call. The CDR3 runs to 19 residues. Trimming took off 2 bases at V and 0 bases at J, with 20 bases between the two ends. Germline V gene data show CDR1 as MDHEN and CDR2 as SYDVKM. CDR3 amino acids: CASSLRRYSGVDSNQPQHF. The CDR3 DNA follows: TGTGCCAGCAGTTTACGCCGGTACAGCGGAGTTGATAGCAATCAGCCCCAGCATTTT. Full variable domain (outside the CDR3, taken from reference TRBV28 and TRBJ1-5): DVKVTQSSRYLVKRTGEKVFLECVQDMDHENMFWYRQDPGLGLRLIYFSYDVKMKEKGDIPEGYSVSREKKERFSLILESASTNQTSMYLCASSLRRYSGVDSNQPQHFGDGTRLSIL.

J is TRBJ2-1 and V is TRBV5-6, with TRBD2 matching over 11 bases. From germline, CDR1 is SGHDT and CDR2 YYEEEE. The CDR3 spans 16 residues. With 4 bases clipped from V and 0 bases from J, the junction kept 3 bases outside the gene matches. CDR3 in amino acids: CASSGGLADSYNEQFF. The CDR3, as DNA: TGTGCCAGCAGCGGGGGACTAGCGGACTCCTACAATGAGCAGTTCTTC.

The CDR3 here is CASSVDTGGYGYTF. The CDR3 bases are TGTGCCAGCAGCGTAGACACGGGTGGGTATGGCTACACCTTC. The chain has TRBV9 and TRBJ1-2; D is unresolved. Trimming removed 0 bases at V and 5 bases at J, with 11 bases between. Germline CDR1 reads SGDLS; CDR2 reads YYNGEE. The CDR3 is made up of 14 amino acids. Full variable domain (outside the CDR3, taken from reference TRBV9 and TRBJ1-2): DSGVTQTPKHLITATGQRVTLRCSPRSGDLSVYWYQQSLDQGLQFLIQYYNGEERAKGNILERFSAQQFPDLHSELNLSSLELGDSALYFCASSVDTGGYGYTFGSGTRLTVV.

This clone occurred once. CDR3 bases: TGTGCCAGCAAATTTCCCGACGCGGCCCGGGACCACTCTGGAAACACCATATATTTT. Translation gives CASKFPDAARDHSGNTIYF. The chain has TRBV28 and TRBJ1-3, with D perhaps TRBD1 (5 bases). Between the trimmed V and J ends, which lost 7 bases and 0 bases, there was a span of 25 bases. CDR1 and CDR2 from the germline V gene are MDHEN and SYDVKM. The CDR3 is 19 amino acids.

CDR3: CASSIIDQRQFF. CDR3 nucleotides: TGTGCCAGTAGTATTATCGATCAGAGGCAGTTCTTC. This sequence joins TRBV19 and TRBJ2-1; D call uncertain. Per germline, CDR1 LNHDA and CDR2 SQIVND (reference sequence). This CDR3 spans 12 amino acids. V lost 3 bases to trimming and J lost 12 bases, with 12 bases between them. Full variable domain (remainder filled in from reference TRBV19 and TRBJ2-1): DGGITQSPKYLFRKEGQNVTLSCEQNLNHDAMYWYRQDPGQGLRLIYYSQIVNDFQKGDIAEGYSVSREKKESFPLTVTSAQKNPTAFYLCASSIIDQRQFFGPGTRLTVL.

The chain is built from TRBV7-9 and TRBJ1-2; D possibly corresponds to TRBD1 (5 bases). V was pared by 4 bases and J by 4 bases, with 19 bases between. Germline V gene sequence: CDR1 SEHNR, CDR2 FQNEAQ (reference sequence). The CDR3 is made up of 16 amino acids. The CDR3 reads CASSSSGQGTLYGYTF. For the CDR3, the DNA is TGTGCCAGCAGCTCCTCGGGGCAGGGAACCCTCTATGGCTACACCTTC.

The J gene is TRBJ2-1, the V gene TRBV3-1 (or the pseudogene TRBV3-2); TRBD1 agrees at 10 bases. The length of the CDR3 is 16 residues. Germline CDR1 and CDR2: LGHDT and YNNKEL (reference sequence). With 1 base clipped from V and 2 bases from J, the junction kept 2 bases outside the gene matches. In DNA, the CDR3 is TGTGCCAGCAGCCAAGTTGGACAGGGGGCCTACAATGAGCAGTTCTTC. Translated, it gives CASSQVGQGAYNEQFF.

The CDR3 reads CASSAGQGRTDTQYF. The CDR3 region has the DNA TGTGCCAGCAGCGCCGGCCAGGGGCGCACAGATACGCAGTATTTT. The V call is TRBV11-2, the J call TRBJ2-3, with a possible D match to TRBD1 (6 bases). The CDR3 runs to 15 residues. V was pared by 5 bases and J by 1 base, with 13 bases between. The germline V gene has CDR1 SGHAT and CDR2 FQNNGV.

The chain couples TRBV11-2 to TRBJ2-5; 7 nucleotides align to TRBD1. The CDR3 runs 14 residues. Losses at the gene ends were 5 bases for V and 1 base for J; bases not matched to a gene: 4. Germline V CDR1 and CDR2: SGHAT, FQNNGV. CDR3: CASSLDRVQETQYF. The CDR3 region has the DNA TGTGCCAGCAGCCTCGACAGGGTCCAAGAGACCCAGTACTTC.

The chain links TRBV10-3 to TRBJ2-3, with D perhaps TRBD1 (6 bases). This CDR3 comprises 14 residues. Germline CDR1 ENHRY, CDR2 SYGVKD. Deletions cut 5 bases from V and 1 base from J, with 10 bases between. CDR3 region: CAISRQARTDTQYF. The CDR3 nucleotides read TGTGCCATCAGTCGACAGGCCCGCACAGATACGCAGTATTTT.

The chain couples TRBV9 to TRBJ2-3; D possibly corresponds to TRBD2 (6 bases). CDR3 length equals 14 residues. The germline V gene has CDR1 SGDLS and CDR2 YYNGEE. V lost 3 bases, J lost 4 bases, and 12 bases lay in between. DNA of the CDR3: TGTGCCAGCAGCGGCACTAGCTTGCCAGATACGCAGTATTTT. It codes for CASSGTSLPDTQYF.

The chain joins TRBV28 to TRBJ2-7; TRBD2 matches 8 bases. Germline trimming cut 4 bases from V and 2 bases from J; bases unmatched to any gene: 10. Germline CDR1 reads MDHEN; CDR2 reads SYDVKM. The CDR3 covers 16 residues. The CDR3, as DNA: TGTGCCAGCAGTTCCCAGCGAGCGGGGGCCGCCTACGAGCAGTACTTC. Protein product: CASSSQRAGAAYEQYF.

The V gene is TRBV10-1, the J gene TRBJ2-3; D not resolved. The CDR3 has 14 residues. Germline CDR1 and CDR2: WNHNN and SYGVQD (reference sequence). V was trimmed by 2 bases and J by 0 bases, leaving 6 bases between them. The CDR3 loop is CASSEGGSTDTQYF. The CDR3 DNA follows: TGCGCCAGCAGTGAGGGTGGAAGCACAGATACGCAGTATTTT.

The sample holds one count of this clone. This chain links TRBV3-1 (or the pseudogene TRBV3-2) with TRBJ2-7; D could derive from TRBD1 or TRBD2 (5 bases each). Germline-derived CDR1 and CDR2 are LGHDT and YNNKEL (reference sequence). The CDR3 contains 15 residues. With 2 bases removed from V and 2 bases from J, the gap between germline ends came to 13 bases. CDR3 nucleotide sequence: TGTGCCAGCAGCCAACGGTCAGGGAGTCCCTACGAGCAGTACTTC. Protein: CASSQRSGSPYEQYF.

The V and J genes are TRBV5-1 and TRBJ2-1; D ambiguous. Germline V lookup: CDR1 SGHRS, CDR2 YFSETQ. V lost 0 bases, J lost 4 bases, and 5 bases lay in between. The CDR3 covers 13 residues. The CDR3 DNA reads TGCGCCAGCAGCTTGGCCAGATACAATGAGCAGTTCTTC. Translating it yields CASSLARYNEQFF.

The chain employs TRBV7-8 and TRBJ1-4, with D possibly being TRBD1 (6 bases). The CDR3 is 15 residues long. Trimming removed 5 bases from V and 4 bases from J, with 14 bases in between. Germline CDR1 is SGHVS and CDR2 is FQNEAQ. CDR3 sequence (DNA): TGTGCCAGCAGCCCCTTAGACAGGATTAATGAAAAACTGTTTTTT. This sequence encodes CASSPLDRINEKLFF.

The J gene is TRBJ2-5, the V gene TRBV27, with a possible D match to TRBD2 (6 bases). The CDR3 sequence is 14 residues long. Trimming cost V 5 bases and J 5 bases, with 15 bases left between them. Germline CDR1 MNHEY, CDR2 SMNVEV (reference sequence). The CDR3 region is CASSPQGGGETQYF. Here the CDR3 DNA reads TGTGCCAGCAGTCCTCAGGGTGGAGGGGAGACCCAGTACTTC.

The rearrangement joins TRBV25-1 to TRBJ1-6; 7 bases match TRBD1. Unmatched junction bases numbered 8, after V lost 2 bases and J lost 7 bases. CDR1 and CDR2 from the germline V gene are MGHDK and SYGVNS. The CDR3 runs to 16 residues. The CDR3 sequence: CASSESRTGVNSPLHF. Written as DNA, the CDR3 is TGTGCCAGCAGTGAAAGTAGGACAGGCGTCAATTCACCCCTCCACTTT.

V usage is TRBV4-1 and J usage is TRBJ1-6; D possibly corresponds to TRBD1 (6 bases). The CDR3 extends over 13 amino acids. Trimming removed 5 bases at V and 8 bases at J, with 10 bases between. Germline assignment: CDR1 MGHRA and CDR2 YSYEKL. CDR3 bases: TGCGCCAGCAGCGCGGGACATGATTCACCCCTCCACTTT. Translation: CASSAGHDSPLHF.

This chain links TRBV25-1 with TRBJ1-6; 11 bases match TRBD1. V trimming: 4 bases; J trimming: 12 bases; junction bases outside the gene matches: 5. The germline V gene encodes CDR1 MGHDK and CDR2 SYGVNS. The CDR3 extends over 14 amino acids. This chain's CDR3 is CASSGTGGPLPLHF. DNA of the CDR3: TGTGCCAGCAGTGGGACAGGGGGCCCCTTACCCCTCCACTTT. Using reference TRBV25-1 and TRBJ1-6 for the parts outside the CDR3, the full variable domain is EADIYQTPRYLVIGTGKKITLECSQTMGHDKMYWYQQDPGMELHLIHYSYGVNSTEKGDLSSESTVSRIRTEHFPLTLESARPSHTSQYLCASSGTGGPLPLHFGNGTRLTVT.

This clone was detected ten times or more. J is TRBJ2-2 and V is TRBV6-6; D remains unclear. V was clipped by 0 bases and J by 7 bases, with 9 bases between them. CDR1 and CDR2 from the germline V gene are MNHNY and SVGAGI (reference sequence). The CDR3 runs to 14 residues. In DNA, the CDR3 is TGTGCCAGCAGTTACTCCCCCGAAAACGGGGAGCTGTTTTTT. The encoded protein is CASSYSPENGELFF.